This T cell receptor (beta chain) was sequenced for a study of stem cell transplantation in POMP-related autoinflammatory disease. The wider study: CD8+ T cells were low and CD4+ cells naive-skewed before transplant. Neutrophil and platelet engraftment from the graft donor was 100% through one year after transplant. Study observations and caveats: A trend toward lower repertoire diversity and greater clonality appeared in every analyzed T-cell subset of PRAID patients.

Unmatched junction bases numbered 8, after V lost 7 bases and J lost 8 bases. The CDR3 totals 14 residues. The V gene's germline CDR1 is MDHEN and CDR2 SYDVKM. Worth noting for this clone: Its cognate antigen is unknown.

The assay was immunoSEQ multiplex PCR, and TCRdb's table has in-frame clones only and misses some. The profile covers about 8,600 clones, with around 90% appearing a single time and under 15% taken by the ten largest. The J gene is TRBJ1-6, the V gene TRBV28; 7 bases fit TRBD1. Sequenced material: CD8+ T cells from PBMCs, taken after stem cell transplantation. This clonotype was sampled from a human patient with POMP-related autoinflammation and immune dysregulation (PRAID). Some T cells here may be from the graft donor. The CDR3 protein is CASIRRQGYSPLHF. In DNA form, the CDR3 reads TGTGCCAGCATCCGAAGACAGGGTTATTCACCCCTCCACTTT.